Here is one T cell receptor beta chain with its context. Losses at the gene ends were 7 bases for V and 0 bases for J; bases not matched to a gene: 7. The V gene's germline CDR1 is SNHLY and CDR2 FYNNEI. The CDR3 is made up of 16 amino acids. The record originates from a study of blood T cell repertoires in COVID-19. Study summary: The analysed material was cDNA or gDNA that came from T cells, B-cell-depleted T cells, or PBMCs.

Recruitment covered about two dozen US areas and drew participants whose ages spanned 18 to 89 years. Cohorts were determined from participant-reported clinical history. In the original processing: Cell counts per sample came from amplifying reference gene primers. This table comes from immunoSEQ multiplex PCR, and its TCRdb copy is limited to in-frame clones, with some not included. Clone size and V and J calls were adopted from that table, with D and trimming inferred from the DNA. The table has 150,000 to 200,000 clones, roughly nine tenths seen once. The TCR sequence derives from a woman aged 40-49 years with acute COVID-19. The chain joins TRBV2 to TRBJ2-4; 9 bases align to TRBD1. Sequencing was performed on PBMCs or T cells enriched from blood (not recorded which). DNA for the CDR3: TGTGCCAGCACCCCATTACAGGGGGCAGCCAAAAACATTCAGTACTTC. Its translation: CASTPLQGAAKNIQYF.